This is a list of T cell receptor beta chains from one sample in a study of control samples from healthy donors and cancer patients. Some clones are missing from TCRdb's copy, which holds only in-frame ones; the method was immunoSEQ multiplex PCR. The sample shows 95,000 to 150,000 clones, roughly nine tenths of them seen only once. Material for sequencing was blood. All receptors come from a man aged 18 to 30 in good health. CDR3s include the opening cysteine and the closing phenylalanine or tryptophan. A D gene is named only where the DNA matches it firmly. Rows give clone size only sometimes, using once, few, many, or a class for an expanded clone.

CDR3aa: CATSQTPGALSTDTQYF; CDR3nt: TGTGCCACCAGCCAAACCCCGGGGGCGTTAAGCACAGATACGCAGTATTTT; d_gene: .; abundance: .; v_gene: TRBV24-1; j_gene: TRBJ2-3
CDR3aa: CASSFLSEQYF; CDR3nt: TGTGCCAGCAGCTTTTTGAGCGAGCAGTACTTC; d_gene: .; abundance: .; v_gene: TRBV7-9; j_gene: TRBJ2-7
CDR3aa: CASSPGQGPGNTIYF; CDR3nt: TGTGCCAGCAGCCCCGGACAGGGCCCTGGAAACACCATATATTTT; d_gene: TRBD1; abundance: .; v_gene: TRBV11-3; j_gene: TRBJ1-3
CDR3aa: CASSLSIAVAKNIQYF; CDR3nt: TGTGCCAGCAGTTTATCGATTGCAGTAGCCAAAAACATTCAGTACTTC; d_gene: .; abundance: .; v_gene: TRBV27; j_gene: TRBJ2-4
CDR3aa: CASSGTGIGELFF; CDR3nt: TGTGCCAGCAGCGGAACAGGGATCGGGGAGCTGTTTTTT; d_gene: .; abundance: .; v_gene: TRBV7-9; j_gene: TRBJ2-2
CDR3aa: CASSQRSGIHYGYTF; CDR3nt: TGCGCCAGCAGCCAGCGATCCGGGATCCACTATGGCTACACCTTC; d_gene: .; abundance: .; v_gene: TRBV4-3; j_gene: TRBJ1-2
CDR3aa: CASSFYVSRGSGNTIYF; CDR3nt: TGTGCCAGCAGCTTTTATGTGAGCCGCGGCTCTGGAAACACCATATATTTT; d_gene: .; abundance: few; v_gene: TRBV5-4; j_gene: TRBJ1-3
CDR3aa: CASSSPGGIHTGELFF; CDR3nt: TGTGCCAGCAGTTCTCCAGGAGGAATCCACACCGGGGAGCTGTTTTTT; d_gene: .; abundance: .; v_gene: TRBV28; j_gene: TRBJ2-2
CDR3aa: CASSQDARANNYGYTF; CDR3nt: TGTGCCAGCAGCCAAGATGCCAGGGCAAATAACTATGGCTACACCTTC; d_gene: .; abundance: .; v_gene: TRBV3-1/TRBV3-2; j_gene: TRBJ1-2
CDR3aa: CSGGHTEAFF; CDR3nt: TGCAGTGGTGGTCACACTGAAGCTTTCTTT; d_gene: .; abundance: .; v_gene: TRBV20-1; j_gene: TRBJ1-1
CDR3aa: CASGPGQTADTQYF; CDR3nt: TGTGCTAGTGGCCCCGGACAGACGGCGGATACGCAGTATTTT; d_gene: .; abundance: .; v_gene: TRBV12-5; j_gene: TRBJ2-3
CDR3aa: CASSKWERGGSATEAFF; CDR3nt: TGTGCCAGCAGCAAATGGGAAAGAGGAGGATCCGCCACTGAAGCTTTCTTT; d_gene: .; abundance: .; v_gene: TRBV21-1; j_gene: TRBJ1-1
CDR3aa: CASRQSDRGPYGYTF; CDR3nt: TGTGCCAGTAGGCAATCCGACAGGGGTCCTTATGGCTACACCTTC; d_gene: TRBD1; abundance: .; v_gene: TRBV19; j_gene: TRBJ1-2
CDR3aa: CASSQGVREVGELFF; CDR3nt: TGCGCCAGCAGCCAAGGGGTCAGGGAGGTCGGGGAGCTGTTTTTT; d_gene: .; abundance: .; v_gene: TRBV4-3; j_gene: TRBJ2-2
CDR3aa: CASSRGEGGSNYGYTF; CDR3nt: TGTGCCAGCTCACGGGGCGAGGGTGGCAGTAACTATGGCTACACCTTC; d_gene: .; abundance: once; v_gene: TRBV18; j_gene: TRBJ1-2
CDR3aa: CEADRGQKYGYTF; CDR3nt: TGCGAGGCGGACAGGGGGCAAAAGTATGGCTACACCTTC; d_gene: TRBD1; abundance: .; v_gene: TRBV30; j_gene: TRBJ1-2
CDR3aa: CATGNLAGQTSSYNEQFF; CDR3nt: TGTGCCACCGGTAACCTAGCGGGACAAACGAGCTCCTACAATGAGCAGTTCTTC; d_gene: TRBD2; abundance: .; v_gene: TRBV15; j_gene: TRBJ2-1
CDR3aa: CASSQRWQETQYF; CDR3nt: TGTGCCAGCAGCCAAAGATGGCAAGAGACCCAGTACTTC; d_gene: .; abundance: .; v_gene: TRBV11-2; j_gene: TRBJ2-5
CDR3aa: CASSLVQGQPQHF; CDR3nt: TGTGCCAGCAGCTTAGTACAGGGACAGCCCCAGCATTTT; d_gene: .; abundance: .; v_gene: TRBV7-9; j_gene: TRBJ1-5
CDR3aa: CAAWNSRGRPTYGYTF; CDR3nt: TGTGCCGCCTGGAACAGTAGGGGAAGACCTACCTATGGCTACACCTTC; d_gene: .; abundance: .; v_gene: TRBV28; j_gene: TRBJ1-2
CDR3aa: CASSPGGRGGSEQFF; CDR3nt: TGTGCCAGCAGCCCTGGCGGGAGAGGAGGCTCTGAGCAGTTCTTC; d_gene: TRBD2; abundance: .; v_gene: TRBV11-3; j_gene: TRBJ2-1
CDR3aa: CASSQGQRMNTGELFF; CDR3nt: TGCGCCAGCAGCCAAGGCCAGCGGATGAACACCGGGGAGCTGTTTTTT; d_gene: .; abundance: .; v_gene: TRBV4-3; j_gene: TRBJ2-2
CDR3aa: CSASNEKLFF; CDR3nt: TGCAGTGCTTCTAATGAAAAACTGTTTTTT; d_gene: .; abundance: .; v_gene: TRBV20-1; j_gene: TRBJ1-4
CDR3aa: CASSHLGLAGSSNNNEQFF; CDR3nt: TGTGCCAGCAGCCACCTTGGGCTAGCGGGGTCTTCCAACAACAATGAGCAGTTCTTC; d_gene: TRBD2; abundance: .; v_gene: TRBV9; j_gene: TRBJ2-1
CDR3aa: CASSIGQGANYGYTF; CDR3nt: TGTGCCAGTAGTATAGGACAGGGAGCTAACTATGGCTACACCTTC; d_gene: TRBD1; abundance: .; v_gene: TRBV19; j_gene: TRBJ1-2
CDR3aa: CAIRISGAKGYNEQFF; CDR3nt: TGTGCCATCCGTATCTCGGGGGCTAAGGGCTACAATGAGCAGTTCTTC; d_gene: .; abundance: .; v_gene: TRBV10-3; j_gene: TRBJ2-1
CDR3aa: CASSPTASRGQPQHF; CDR3nt: TGTGCCAGCAGCCCCACGGCAAGTCGCGGGCAGCCCCAGCATTTT; d_gene: .; abundance: .; v_gene: TRBV7-2; j_gene: TRBJ1-5
CDR3aa: CATRPLAGGTGELFF; CDR3nt: TGTGCCACCAGGCCCTTGGCGGGAGGGACCGGGGAGCTGTTTTTT; d_gene: TRBD2; abundance: .; v_gene: TRBV15; j_gene: TRBJ2-2
CDR3aa: CASSLARSGLETQYF; CDR3nt: TGTGCCAGCAGCTTAGCGCGTTCCGGGCTTGAGACCCAGTACTTC; d_gene: .; abundance: once; v_gene: TRBV7-6; j_gene: TRBJ2-5